This T cell receptor (beta chain) derives from a study of T cell clones after liver transplantation. Turning to the study itself: HCV positivity affected three of eight recipients; the rest lacked autoimmune or viral indications. Standard immunosuppression, with no induction, continued until 12-24 months after transplant.

Notes on the study in general: A larger donor-reactive than third-party decline suggested partial antigen-specific deletion. Post-transplant, graft-donor-reactive CD4 TCRbeta sequences in blood dropped significantly in 5 of 8 subjects.

The protocol was immunoSEQ multiplex PCR, while the TCRdb copy is restricted to in-frame clones and leaves out a portion. The table lists about 15,000 clones, about nine tenths of them singletons. V shed 5 bases and J 1 base; nucleotides not matched to a gene: 5. The CDR3 extends over 16 amino acids. Germline V gives CDR1 SEHNR, CDR2 FQNEAQ (reference sequence). Comments on this clone: Its antigen is undetermined.

This chain uses TRBV7-9 with TRBJ2-3; 11 bases match TRBD2. The sample here was CD8+ T cells from blood, taken before liver transplant. The source is a human donor who received a liver transplant. CDR3 in amino acids: CASSQPGLAGTDTQYF. CDR3 nucleotides: TGTGCCAGCAGCCAACCGGGACTAGCGGGCACAGATACGCAGTATTTT.